The 24 T cell receptor beta chains listed next were all sequenced from one sample in a study of T cell responses to AZD1222 COVID-19 vaccine. Only in-frame clones appear in the TCRdb table, and some are missing; sequencing was by immunoSEQ multiplex PCR. The sample carries 56,000 or so clones, around 80% recorded once. The specimen was peripheral blood, collected 28 days after the second AZD1222 dose. Receptors originate from an adult who received the AZD1222 COVID-19 vaccine.

There are a few counts of this clone. The gene calls are TRBV9 and TRBJ1-1; D perhaps matches TRBD1 (6 bases). The germline V gene encodes CDR1 SGDLS and CDR2 YYNGEE. This CDR3 is built from 12 residues. The germline V and J ends were trimmed by 0 bases and 10 bases, with 10 bases remaining between them. The CDR3 coding sequence is TGTGCCAGCAGCGTAGAGGGGGAGGTAGCTTTCTTT. As protein: CASSVEGEVAFF.

J is TRBJ1-6 and V is TRBV28; 7 bases map to TRBD1. The CDR3 is 15 amino acids. CDR1 and CDR2 (germline): MDHEN, SYDVKM. The V and J ends lost 3 bases and 5 bases, in that order; junction bases with no gene match: 4. The CDR3 nucleotides are TGTGCCAGCAGTTTCAACAGGGGCGATAATTCACCCCTCCACTTT. It is translated as CASSFNRGDNSPLHF.

The chain has TRBV5-1 and TRBJ1-2; 7 bases align to TRBD1. The CDR3 runs to 13 residues. Germline V gene data show CDR1 as SGHRS and CDR2 as YFSETQ. J gave up 8 bases and V 4 bases, and 8 bases lay outside the gene matches. As DNA, the CDR3 is TGCGCCAGCAGCATCGACAGGGTCGAGGGCTACACCTTC. Its translation: CASSIDRVEGYTF.

This chain connects TRBV10-1 to TRBJ2-1, with 11 bases lining up with TRBD1. Trimming cost V 8 bases and J 4 bases; bases outside gene matches: 1. CDR3 length: 13 residues. Germline CDR1 and CDR2: WNHNN and SYGVQD (reference sequence). The CDR3 sequence: CASGTGGYNEQFF. CDR3 sequence (DNA): TGCGCCAGCGGGACAGGGGGGTACAATGAGCAGTTCTTC.

This clone was counted a few times. CDR3 protein: CATSDFRGELFF. CDR3 coding DNA: TGTGCCACCAGTGATTTTAGGGGGGAGCTGTTTTTT. The rearrangement uses TRBV24-1 and TRBJ2-2; D remains unclear. V was pared by 1 base and J by 8 bases, with 4 bases between. The CDR3 contains 12 residues. CDR1 is KGHDR and CDR2 is SFDVKD in the germline V gene.

This chain links TRBV3-1 (or the pseudogene TRBV3-2) with TRBJ2-2; D ambiguous. CDR1 and CDR2 from the germline V gene are LGHDT and YNNKEL (reference sequence). The ends were cut back, 8 bases at V and 6 bases at J, with 7 bases in the middle. There are 11 residues in the CDR3. CDR3 region: CASSRAGELFF. CDR3 sequence (DNA): TGTGCCAGCTCACGGGCCGGGGAGCTGTTTTTT.

The CDR3 coding sequence is TGCGCCAGCAGCTTGGGGGGGCGAGATACGCAGTATTTT. Its translation: CASSLGGRDTQYF. The V and J genes are TRBV5-1 and TRBJ2-3, with D possibly TRBD1 on 6 matching bases. The CDR3 runs to 13 residues. Germline lookup yields CDR1 SGHRS and CDR2 YFSETQ. V lost 0 bases to trimming and J lost 5 bases, with 7 bases between them.

Worth noting for this clone: Relative to the germline gene, one junction end is altered; a read error may explain this. V and J are TRBV28 and TRBJ1-2; the D is unclear. The CDR3 is made up of 11 amino acids. Looked up from germline, CDR1 is MDHEN and CDR2 is SYDVKM. CDR3 sequence reads: CATSLISGYTF. Written as DNA, the CDR3 is TGTGCCACCAGTTTAATATCTGGCTACACCTTC.

This chain joins TRBV27 and TRBJ2-3, with D unresolved. The CDR3 has 12 residues. With 4 bases removed from V and 2 bases from J, the gap between germline ends came to 4 bases. CDR1 MNHEY and CDR2 SMNVEV come from the germline V gene (reference sequence). As DNA, the CDR3 is TGTGCCAGCAGTTGGAACACAGATACGCAGTATTTT. Translating it yields CASSWNTDTQYF.

This clone was seen more than once but under ten times. The rearrangement joins TRBV7-2 to TRBJ2-1; D ambiguous. CDR1 and CDR2 (germline): SGHTA, FQGNSA. The CDR3 runs 14 residues. Trimming took 1 base from V and 8 from J, leaving 12 bases between them. The CDR3 DNA is TGTGCCAGCAGCTTAGGATGGGGTGCGTATGAGCAGTTCTTC. Its translation is CASSLGWGAYEQFF.

This clone was recorded a few times. The chain employs TRBV11-2 and TRBJ2-1; D call uncertain. Between the trimmed V and J ends, which lost 2 bases and 7 bases, there was a span of 9 bases. In germline, CDR1 is SGHAT, CDR2 FQNNGV. The CDR3 consists of 13 residues. CDR3 DNA sequence: TGTGCCAGCAGCTTAATGGGGAAGAATGAGCAGTTCTTC. It codes for CASSLMGKNEQFF.

This chain joins TRBV6-6 and TRBJ2-7, with 8 nucleotides matching TRBD1. CDR1 MNHNY and CDR2 SVGAGI come from the germline V gene (reference sequence). V lost 10 bases and J lost 3; bases outside the gene matches: 8. CDR3 length: 13 amino acids. CDR3 sequence: CATGRTGNYEQYF. The CDR3 nucleotides read TGTGCCACCGGAAGGACAGGGAACTACGAGCAGTACTTC.

The V call is TRBV10-3, the J call TRBJ1-5; D is unclear. The CDR3 length is 13 residues. From germline, CDR1 is ENHRY and CDR2 SYGVKD. The germline V and J ends were trimmed by 0 bases and 6 bases, with 6 bases remaining between them. The CDR3 is CAISESGIQPQHF. CDR3 coding DNA: TGTGCCATCAGTGAGTCAGGGATTCAGCCCCAGCATTTT.

This clone was recorded many times. The chain combines TRBV4-2 with TRBJ1-3, with a possible D match to TRBD1 (5 bases). With 4 bases removed from V and 1 base from J, the gap between germline ends came to 17 bases. This CDR3 comprises 17 residues. The germline gives CDR1 LGHNA, CDR2 YNFKEQ. The CDR3 DNA follows: TGTGCCAGCAGCCCCCACGGAGGAGGGGATTCTGGAAACACCATATATTTT. The encoded protein is CASSPHGGGDSGNTIYF.

For this clone: This sample also contains other DNA sequences that code for the same CDR3. The CDR3 sequence: CASRGGETQYF. CDR3 bases: TGTGCCAGCCGTGGGGGAGAGACCCAGTACTTC. This chain uses TRBV28 with TRBJ2-5, with D perhaps matching TRBD1 or TRBD2 (5 bases each). Germline V gene sequence: CDR1 MDHEN, CDR2 SYDVKM. V was pared by 8 bases and J by 4 bases, with 8 bases between. The CDR3 runs to 11 residues.

In its sample, this clone was seen a few times. The rearrangement uses TRBV6-5 and TRBJ1-5; D is ambiguous. CDR3 length: 13 residues. Looked up from germline, CDR1 is MNHEY and CDR2 is SVGAGI. Deletions cut 2 bases from V and 4 bases from J, with 6 bases between. This CDR3 is CASSYERNQPQHF. The CDR3 DNA sequence: TGTGCCAGCAGTTACGAGCGGAATCAGCCCCAGCATTTT.

The CDR3 DNA reads as TGTGCCAGCAGCCCAGGAGGAGGGGTCGGGTATGGCTACACCTTC. Translated: CASSPGGGVGYGYTF. J is TRBJ1-2 and V is TRBV7-3; maybe TRBD1 (5 bases). V shed 5 bases and J shed 5 bases, with 18 bases lying between them. CDR1 is SGHTA, CDR2 FQGTGA, per germline. The CDR3 has 15 residues.

The chain recombines TRBV18 with TRBJ2-7; D is perhaps TRBD1 or TRBD2 (5 bases each). CDR3 length equals 14 residues. V lost 3 bases and J 2 bases, leaving 11 bases between the germline ends. Looked up from germline, CDR1 is KGHSH and CDR2 is LQKENI. The chain's CDR3 is CASSPGTFTYEQYF. The CDR3 coding sequence is TGTGCCAGCTCACCGGGGACGTTCACCTACGAGCAGTACTTC.

This clone came up a few times. This sequence joins TRBV5-1 and TRBJ1-1, with 9 nucleotides matching TRBD1. The germline CDR1 and CDR2 sequences are SGHRS and YFSETQ. Trimming cost V 5 bases and J 7 bases; bases outside gene matches: 9. The CDR3 sequence is 14 residues long. CDR3 in amino acids: CASSLTGGAGEAFF. CDR3 nucleotide sequence: TGCGCCAGCAGTTTAACAGGGGGCGCGGGTGAAGCTTTCTTT.

The chain uses TRBV3-1 (or the pseudogene TRBV3-2) and TRBJ2-7, with TRBD2 matching 9 bases. The length of the CDR3 is 18 residues. The germline gives CDR1 LGHDT, CDR2 YNNKEL (reference sequence). With V trimmed by 0 bases and J by 5 bases, 14 bases remained unmatched. The CDR3 region is CASSQDRCGGGPPNEQYV. The CDR3 region has the DNA TGTGCCAGCAGCCAAGATCGGTGCGGGGGGGGACCTCCCAACGAGCAGTACGTC.

The chain uses TRBV30 and TRBJ2-1; 11 bases match TRBD2. The germline gives CDR1 GTSNPN, CDR2 SVGIG (reference sequence). V was pared by 1 base and J by 4 bases, with 6 bases of the junction left unmatched. The CDR3 runs to 16 residues. The CDR3 DNA reads TGTGCCTGGAGTGGAGGTACTAGCGGGAGTTACAATGAGCAGTTCTTC. Its protein is CAWSGGTSGSYNEQFF.

This chain uses TRBV20-1 with TRBJ2-7; D gene ambiguous. Germline-derived CDR1 and CDR2 are DFQATT and SNEGSKA (reference sequence). This CDR3 is 10 amino acids long. Trimming shortened V by 5 bases and J by 6 bases, and 8 bases separated the two germline ends. The CDR3 region is CSAYGGEQYF. The CDR3 DNA sequence: TGCAGTGCTTATGGTGGCGAGCAGTACTTC.

V and J are TRBV3-1 (or the pseudogene TRBV3-2) and TRBJ1-3, with unresolved D. The germline CDR1 and CDR2 sequences are LGHDT and YNNKEL (reference sequence). Trimming took off 1 base at V and 0 bases at J, with 10 bases between the two ends. The CDR3 consists of 16 residues. In nucleotides, the CDR3 is TGTGCCAGCAGCCAAGTTAGGCAGCTCTCTGGAAACACCATATATTTT. As protein: CASSQVRQLSGNTIYF.

V usage is TRBV2 and J usage is TRBJ1-6; D perhaps matches TRBD1 (5 bases). From germline, CDR1 is SNHLY and CDR2 FYNNEI. This CDR3 is built from 14 residues. Trimming shortened V by 4 bases and J by 6 bases, and 10 bases separated the two germline ends. The CDR3 spells CASSVGQGNSPLHF. Written as DNA, the CDR3 is TGTGCCAGCAGTGTGGGCCAGGGTAATTCACCCCTCCACTTT.